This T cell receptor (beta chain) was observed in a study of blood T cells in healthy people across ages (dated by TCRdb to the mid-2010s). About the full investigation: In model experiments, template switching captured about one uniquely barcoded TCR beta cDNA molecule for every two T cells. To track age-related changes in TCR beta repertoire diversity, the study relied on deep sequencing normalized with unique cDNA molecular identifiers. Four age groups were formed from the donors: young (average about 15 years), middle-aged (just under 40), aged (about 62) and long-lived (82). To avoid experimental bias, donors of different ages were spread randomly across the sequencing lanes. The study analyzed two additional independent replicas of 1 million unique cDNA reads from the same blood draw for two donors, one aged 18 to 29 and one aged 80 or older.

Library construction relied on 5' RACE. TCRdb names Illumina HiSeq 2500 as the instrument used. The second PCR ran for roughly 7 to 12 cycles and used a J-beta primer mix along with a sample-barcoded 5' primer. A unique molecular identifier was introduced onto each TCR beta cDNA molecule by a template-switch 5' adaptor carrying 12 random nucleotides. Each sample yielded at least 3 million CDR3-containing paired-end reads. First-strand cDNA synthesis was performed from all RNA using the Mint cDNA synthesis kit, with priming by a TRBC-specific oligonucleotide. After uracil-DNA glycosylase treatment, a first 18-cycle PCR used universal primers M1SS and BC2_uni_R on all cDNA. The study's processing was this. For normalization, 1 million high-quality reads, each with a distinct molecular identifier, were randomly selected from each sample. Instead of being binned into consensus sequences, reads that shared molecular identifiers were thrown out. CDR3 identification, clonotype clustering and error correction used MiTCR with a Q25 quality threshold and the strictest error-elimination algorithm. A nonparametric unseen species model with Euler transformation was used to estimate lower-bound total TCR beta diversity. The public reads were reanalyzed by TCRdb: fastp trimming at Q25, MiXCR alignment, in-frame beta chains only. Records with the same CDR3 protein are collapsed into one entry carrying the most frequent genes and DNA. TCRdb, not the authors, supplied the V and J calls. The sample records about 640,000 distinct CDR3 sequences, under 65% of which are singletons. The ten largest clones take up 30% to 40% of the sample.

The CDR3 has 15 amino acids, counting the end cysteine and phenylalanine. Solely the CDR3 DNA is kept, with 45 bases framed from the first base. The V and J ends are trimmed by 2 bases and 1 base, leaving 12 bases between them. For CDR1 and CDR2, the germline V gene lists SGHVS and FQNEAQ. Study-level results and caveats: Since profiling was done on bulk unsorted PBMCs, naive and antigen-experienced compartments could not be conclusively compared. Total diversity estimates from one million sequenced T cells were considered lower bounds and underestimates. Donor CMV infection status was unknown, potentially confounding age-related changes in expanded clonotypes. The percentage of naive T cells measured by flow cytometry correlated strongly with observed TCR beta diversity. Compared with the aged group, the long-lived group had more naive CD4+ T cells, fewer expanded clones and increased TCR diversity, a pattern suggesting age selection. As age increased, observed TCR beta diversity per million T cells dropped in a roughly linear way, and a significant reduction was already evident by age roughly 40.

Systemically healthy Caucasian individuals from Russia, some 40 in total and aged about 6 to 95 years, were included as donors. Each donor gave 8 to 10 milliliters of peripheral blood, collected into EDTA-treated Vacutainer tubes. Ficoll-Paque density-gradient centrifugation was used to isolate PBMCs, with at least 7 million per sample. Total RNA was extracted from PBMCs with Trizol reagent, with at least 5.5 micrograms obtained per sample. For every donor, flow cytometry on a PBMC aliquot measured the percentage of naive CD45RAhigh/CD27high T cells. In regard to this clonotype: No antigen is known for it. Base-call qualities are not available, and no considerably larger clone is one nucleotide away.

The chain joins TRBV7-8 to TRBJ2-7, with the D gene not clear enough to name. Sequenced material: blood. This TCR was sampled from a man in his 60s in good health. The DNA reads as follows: TGTGCCAGCAGCTTATCTACGGAACTTTCCTACGAGCAGTACTTC. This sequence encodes CASSLSTELSYEQYF.